This T cell receptor (beta chain) was identified in a study of spatial heterogeneity in lung cancer. V gave up 7 bases and J gave up 4 bases, with 14 bases separating them. CDR1 is SGHRS and CDR2 is YFSETQ in the germline V gene. This CDR3 comprises 13 residues. TCRdb fed the 5' RACE reads into MiXCR, producing one record per CDR3 protein. The sample lists approximately 66,000 distinct CDR3 sequences, 6.3% occurring once. Stated time point: sample taken at primary tumor resection. The rearrangement joins TRBV5-1 to TRBJ1-1; the D gene is possibly TRBD1 (6 bases). The receptor's source is a female donor with early-stage non-small cell lung cancer. Material: PBMCs, obtained at surgery. CDR3 sequence (DNA): TGCGCCAGCCGGAACACAGGGACCACTGAAGCTTTCTTT. Protein: CASRNTGTTEAFF.